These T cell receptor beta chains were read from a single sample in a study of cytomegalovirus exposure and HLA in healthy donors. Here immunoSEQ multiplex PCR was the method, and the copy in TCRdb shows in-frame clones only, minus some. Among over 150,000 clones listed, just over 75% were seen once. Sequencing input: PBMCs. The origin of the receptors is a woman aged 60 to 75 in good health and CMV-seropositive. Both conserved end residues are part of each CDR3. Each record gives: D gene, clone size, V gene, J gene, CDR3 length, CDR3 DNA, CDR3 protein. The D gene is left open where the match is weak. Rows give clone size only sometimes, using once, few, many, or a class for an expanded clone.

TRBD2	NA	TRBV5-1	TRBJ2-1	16	TGCGCCAGCAGCGGCTCCGGGACTGGCGGGAGTAAAACCCAGTTCTTC	CASSGSGTGGSKTQFF
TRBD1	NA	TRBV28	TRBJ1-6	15	TGTGCCAGCAGTTCAACCGGGACAGGAAATTCACCCCTCCACTTT	CASSSTGTGNSPLHF
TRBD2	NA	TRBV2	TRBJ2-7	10	TGTGCCAGCAGCGCGGGAGGGGTGTACTTC	CASSAGGVYF
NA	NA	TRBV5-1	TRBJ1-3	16	TGCGCCAGCAGCTCTCGTCAGGCGAGCTCTGGAAACACCATATATTTT	CASSSRQASSGNTIYF
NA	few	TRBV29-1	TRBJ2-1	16	TGCAGCGTTGAGGGCCTATCCATCCGAACCTACAATGAGCAGTTCTTC	CSVEGLSIRTYNEQFF
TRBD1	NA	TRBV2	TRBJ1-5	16	TGTGCCAGCAGGGCGAAAGGGACAGGGTACTTTCAGCCCCAGCATTTT	CASRAKGTGYFQPQHF
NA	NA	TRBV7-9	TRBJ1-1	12	TGTGCCAGCAGCTCCCTTCGGAGTTTAGCTTTCTTT	CASSSLRSLAFF
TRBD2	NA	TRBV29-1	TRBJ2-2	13	TGCAGCGCCAATGGGAGGGATGGCGGGGAGCTGTTTTTT	CSANGRDGGELFF
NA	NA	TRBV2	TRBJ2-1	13	TGTGCCAGCACCAGCGGACTCTACAATGAGCAGTTCTTC	CASTSGLYNEQFF
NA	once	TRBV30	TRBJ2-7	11	TGTGCCTTGACAGCAACCTACGAGCAGTACTTC	CALTATYEQYF
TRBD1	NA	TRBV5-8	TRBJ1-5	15	TGTGCCAGCAGCTTGGGCGGGACAGTCAATCAGCCCCAGCATTTT	CASSLGGTVNQPQHF
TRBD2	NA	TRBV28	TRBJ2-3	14	TGTGCCAGCAGTCACGGGACTAGAACAGATACGCAGTATTTT	CASSHGTRTDTQYF
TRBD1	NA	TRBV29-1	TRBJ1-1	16	TGCAGCGTTGAGAAGGAGAACAGGGGGCTAAACACTGAAGCTTTCTTT	CSVEKENRGLNTEAFF
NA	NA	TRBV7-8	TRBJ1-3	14	TGTGCCAGCAGCTTATATCCCGTAGGAAACACCATATATTTT	CASSLYPVGNTIYF
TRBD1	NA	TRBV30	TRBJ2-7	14	TGTGCCTGGGGGAGACCGGGACAGGGGAACGAGCAGTACTTC	CAWGRPGQGNEQYF
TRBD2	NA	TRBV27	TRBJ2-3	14	TGTGCCAGCAGTTTTTCCGGGGGGTGGGATACGCAGTATTTT	CASSFSGGWDTQYF
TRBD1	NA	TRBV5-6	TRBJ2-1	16	TGTGCCAGCAGCTTAGACAGGGGGAGCTCCTACAATGAGCAGTTCTTC	CASSLDRGSSYNEQFF
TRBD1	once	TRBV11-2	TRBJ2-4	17	TGTGCCAGCAGCCGGTTACAGGGGACCTTAGCCAAAAACATTCAGTACTTC	CASSRLQGTLAKNIQYF
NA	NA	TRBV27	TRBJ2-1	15	TGTGCCAGCAGCCAAGGGGCAAGTTCTAGCAATGAGCAGTTCTTC	CASSQGASSSNEQFF
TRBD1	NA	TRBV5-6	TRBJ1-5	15	TGTGCCAGCTCATACACAGGGGTCGTCAATCAGCCCCAGCATTTT	CASSYTGVVNQPQHF
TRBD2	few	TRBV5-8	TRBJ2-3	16	TGTGCCAGCAGCAGACTACTAGCGGGGGGCCGGGATACGCAGTATTTT	CASSRLLAGGRDTQYF
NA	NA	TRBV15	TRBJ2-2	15	TGTGCCACCAGCAGAGAGCAGAGGGTGGGCGGGGAGCTGTTTTTT	CATSREQRVGGELFF
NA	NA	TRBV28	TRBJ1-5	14	TGTGCCAGCAGTAACCCCTCTCCGGGTCAGCCCCAGCATTTT	CASSNPSPGQPQHF
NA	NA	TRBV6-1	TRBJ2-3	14	TGTGCCAGCTCAGACGGGAGCCTGAGGGATACGCAGTATTTT	CASSDGSLRDTQYF
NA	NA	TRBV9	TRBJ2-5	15	TGTGCCAGCAGCGTAGCTTGGCAGGGCGGAGAGACCCAGTACTTC	CASSVAWQGGETQYF
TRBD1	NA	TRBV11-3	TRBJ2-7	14	TGTGCCAGCAGCTTAGGGACAGGGGCCTACGAGCAGTACTTC	CASSLGTGAYEQYF
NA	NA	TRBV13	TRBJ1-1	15	TGTGCCAGCAGCTCGATTCCGGGGGTAAGGACTGAAGCTTTCTTT	CASSSIPGVRTEAFF
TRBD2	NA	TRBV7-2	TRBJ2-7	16	TGTGCCAGCAGCTTATTGGGGGGGAGATCCAGCTACGAGCAGTACTTC	CASSLLGGRSSYEQYF
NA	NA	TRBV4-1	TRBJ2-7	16	TGCGCCAGCAGCCAAGATATGGGGACACTGTACTACGAGCAGTACTTC	CASSQDMGTLYYEQYF
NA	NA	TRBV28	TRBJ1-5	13	TGTGCCAGCAGTTTTTCAGAAAATCAGCCCCAGCATTTT	CASSFSENQPQHF
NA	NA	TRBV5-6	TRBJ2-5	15	TGTGCCAGCAGCTGGCTGGGAGCTGGAGATGAGACCCAGTACTTC	CASSWLGAGDETQYF
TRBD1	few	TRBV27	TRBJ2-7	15	TGTGCCAGCAGTCCCCAGGGGACAGGTGGCTACGAGCAGTACTTC	CASSPQGTGGYEQYF
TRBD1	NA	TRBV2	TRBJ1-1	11	TGTGCCAGCAGTCCGGACAGGGGACCTTTCTTT	CASSPDRGPFF
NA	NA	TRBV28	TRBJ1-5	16	TGTGCCAGCAGTTTCGGCTCCAGGGGCAGCAATCAGCCCCAGCATTTT	CASSFGSRGSNQPQHF
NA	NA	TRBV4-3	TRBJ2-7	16	TGCGCCAGCAGCCAAGATTGGGGGGAATACTCCTACGAGCAGTACTTC	CASSQDWGEYSYEQYF
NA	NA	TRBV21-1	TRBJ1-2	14	TGTGCCAGCAGCCTCGCCGGGACACCGGAGGGCTACACCTTC	CASSLAGTPEGYTF
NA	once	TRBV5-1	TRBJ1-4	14	TGCGCCAGCAGCTTGGAAAGGGAGGGCGAAAAACTGTTTTTT	CASSLEREGEKLFF
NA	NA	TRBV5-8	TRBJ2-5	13	TGTGCCAGCAGCTGGGGCGGTCAAGAGACCCAGTACTTC	CASSWGGQETQYF
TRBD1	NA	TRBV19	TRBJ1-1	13	TGTGCCAGTAGTATGGACAGGGACACTGAAGCTTTCTTT	CASSMDRDTEAFF
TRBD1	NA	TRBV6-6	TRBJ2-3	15	TGTGCCAGCGGGACAGGGGGCAGTGGGACAGATACGCAGTATTTT	CASGTGGSGTDTQYF
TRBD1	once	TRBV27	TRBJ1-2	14	TGTGCCAGCAGTTTAAACAGGGGGTTGGATGGCTACACCTTC	CASSLNRGLDGYTF
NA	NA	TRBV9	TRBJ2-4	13	TGTGCCAGCAGCGTAGGCAGGGGAGACAGTCAGTACTTC	CASSVGRGDSQYF
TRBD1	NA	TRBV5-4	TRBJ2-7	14	TGTGCCAGCAGCTACGGGGACAGGGCCTACGAGCAGTACTTC	CASSYGDRAYEQYF
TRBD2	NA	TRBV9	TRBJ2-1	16	TGTGCCAGCAGCGTGGGGGTCCTAGCGGGGGGAGTTGAGCAGTTCTTC	CASSVGVLAGGVEQFF
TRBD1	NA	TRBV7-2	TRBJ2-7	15	TGTGCCAGCAGCTTAGCACAGGGGGCTGGCTACGAGCAGTACTTC	CASSLAQGAGYEQYF
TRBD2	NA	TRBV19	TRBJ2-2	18	TGTGCCAGTAGGGCCCGGCTAGCGGGGGCCTACAACACCGGGGAGCTGTTTTTT	CASRARLAGAYNTGELFF
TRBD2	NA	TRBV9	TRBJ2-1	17	TGTGCCAGCAGCGCCGGGGGGGAGGAGCGCCGAAACAATGAGCAGTTCTTC	CASSAGGEERRNNEQFF
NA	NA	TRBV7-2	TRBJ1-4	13	TGTGCCAGCAGCTTAGCGGCGGCTGAAAAACTGTTTTTT	CASSLAAAEKLFF
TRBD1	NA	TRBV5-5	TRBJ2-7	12	TGTGCCAGCAGAAGGACAGGGGGCGAGCAGTACTTC	CASRRTGGEQYF
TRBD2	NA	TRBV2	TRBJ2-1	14	TGTGCCAGCACCCTAGCGGGAGGTAGCAATGAGCAGTTCTTC	CASTLAGGSNEQFF
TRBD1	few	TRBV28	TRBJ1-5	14	TGTGCCAGCAGTTTCAGGGGGCTCGGACAGCCCCAGCATTTT	CASSFRGLGQPQHF
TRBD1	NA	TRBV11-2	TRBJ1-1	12	TGTGCCAGCAGCTCCCAGGGGGCTAAGGCTTTCTTT	CASSSQGAKAFF
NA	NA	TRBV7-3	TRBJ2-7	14	TGTGCCAGCAGCCCCTCGGGGAACTTCTACGAGCAGTACTTC	CASSPSGNFYEQYF